The 8 T cell receptor beta chains presented below share a single source sample, sequenced in a study of blood T cell repertoires in COVID-19. Here immunoSEQ multiplex PCR was the method, and the copy in TCRdb shows in-frame clones only, minus some. The sample has about 170,000 clones; around 83% are singletons. Sequencing was performed on PBMCs or T cells enriched from blood (not recorded which). All receptors derive from a man aged 50-59 years who had recovered from COVID-19.

The chain joins TRBV19 to TRBJ2-2, with D tentatively TRBD1 (6 bases). V lost 6 bases and J 1 base, leaving 12 bases between the germline ends. The CDR3 runs to 15 residues. Germline-derived CDR1 and CDR2 are LNHDA and SQIVND (reference sequence). The CDR3 loop reads CASSPTGMNTGELFF. The CDR3 region has the DNA TGTGCCAGTAGCCCTACAGGGATGAACACCGGGGAGCTGTTTTTT.

The chain employs TRBV6-5 and TRBJ2-7; 7 bases are a match to TRBD1. CDR1 MNHEY and CDR2 SVGAGI come from the germline V gene. CDR3 length: 16 amino acids. Losses at the gene ends were 2 bases for V and 3 bases for J; bases not matched to a gene: 10. This chain's CDR3 is CASSYKGQVSVYEQYF. The CDR3 bases are TGTGCCAGCAGTTACAAAGGACAGGTCTCGGTCTACGAGCAGTACTTC.

The genes are TRBV6-2 or TRBV6-3 and TRBJ1-1; D is perhaps TRBD1 (5 bases). V lost 5 bases and J 8 bases, leaving 27 bases between the germline ends. This CDR3 is 17 amino acids long. Germline-derived CDR1 and CDR2 are MNHEY and SVGEGT. The CDR3: CASSTSRGTGSPREAFF. The CDR3 bases are TGTGCCAGCAGTACCTCTCGGGGGACCGGATCTCCCCGGGAAGCTTTCTTT.

The rearrangement joins TRBV9 to TRBJ1-5; D might be TRBD1 (6 bases). This CDR3 spans 16 amino acids. The V gene lost 3 bases and the J gene lost 5 bases, with 18 bases spanning the gap. Looked up from germline, CDR1 is SGDLS and CDR2 is YYNGEE. DNA of the CDR3: TGTGCCAGCAGCGAGGGGGGGCGAATGAATGATCAGCCCCAGCATTTT. Translated, it gives CASSEGGRMNDQPQHF.

This clone was seen many times. V and J are TRBV14 and TRBJ2-5; D uncertain. The CDR3 covers 15 residues. The germline CDR1 and CDR2 sequences are SGHDN and FVKESK. V was trimmed by 1 base and J by 5 bases, leaving 14 bases between them. The DNA of the CDR3 is TGTGCCAGCAGCCAAGGAGGTGTGGATTGGGAGACCCAGTACTTC. It translates to CASSQGGVDWETQYF.

The chain joins TRBV4-1 to TRBJ1-2; TRBD1 agrees at 7 bases. This CDR3 is 15 amino acids long. With V trimmed by 0 bases and J by 5 bases, 6 bases remained unmatched. Germline loops: CDR1 MGHRA, CDR2 YSYEKL. The chain's CDR3 is CASSQEDRSVYGYTF. The CDR3 coding sequence is TGCGCCAGCAGCCAAGAGGACAGGTCCGTTTATGGCTACACCTTC.

This clone appeared once. The chain uses TRBV25-1 and TRBJ2-1; 7 bases match TRBD1. This CDR3 region has 16 residues. Germline values: CDR1 MGHDK, CDR2 SYGVNS. After removal of 4 bases from V and 5 bases from J, the junction contained 11 bases not matched to a gene. This chain's CDR3 is CASSGIDRVKDNEQFF. CDR3 nucleotides: TGTGCCAGCAGTGGAATCGACAGGGTAAAAGACAATGAGCAGTTCTTC.

This clone was seen only a few times. This chain joins TRBV20-1 and TRBJ1-3; perhaps TRBD1 as D (5 bases). Trimming took 3 bases from V and 6 from J, leaving 12 bases between them. The CDR3 loop spans 13 amino acids. Germline values: CDR1 DFQATT, CDR2 SNEGSKA (reference sequence). The CDR3 DNA is TGCAGTGCTAGTTACCAAGGGGAAAACACCATATATTTT. Translation gives CSASYQGENTIYF.